A single sample gave rise to the 21 T cell receptor beta chains below, sequenced in a study of T-cell memory formation after mild COVID-19. Using its own MiXCR run on the 5' RACE reads, TCRdb lists one record per CDR3 protein. Of fewer than 250,000 distinct CDR3 sequences in the sample, about 10% were seen once. Specimen: PBMCs or a T cell subset sorted from them (not recorded which). These receptors originate from a man between 18 and 35 years old who had mild COVID-19 (a few samples of this study predate the infection). Cell type and time point are not known.

The J gene is TRBJ2-6, the V gene TRBV18; unclear D gene. In germline, CDR1 is KGHSH, CDR2 LQKENI. This CDR3 contains 16 residues. The V and J ends lost 1 base and 1 base respectively, with 8 bases between them. The CDR3 DNA reads TGTGCCAGCTCACCACGTGAAAGATCTGGGGCCAACGTCCTGACTTTC. Protein product: CASSPRERSGANVLTF.

This clonotype has more than one count but fewer than ten. The rearrangement uses TRBV7-9 and TRBJ2-7; no reliable D call. V dropped 3 bases and J dropped 5 bases, with 17 bases sitting between them. The CDR3 length is 15 residues. CDR1 is SEHNR and CDR2 is FQNEAQ in the germline V gene (reference sequence). The CDR3 DNA reads TGTGCCAGCAGCTTTAACAGCCCATCCCCTGACGAGCAGTACGTC. Translation gives CASSFNSPSPDEQYV.

This rearrangement joins TRBV19 to TRBJ1-5; TRBD1 is a possible D gene (6 bases). CDR3 size: 15 residues. Per the germline V gene, CDR1 is LNHDA and CDR2 is SQIVND (reference sequence). Trimming took off 2 bases at V and 6 bases at J, with 14 bases between the two ends. The CDR3 DNA reads as TGTGCCAGTAGTATAATGTTTGGGGGCTTTCAGCCCCAGCATTTT. Its translation: CASSIMFGGFQPQHF.

Many counts were recorded for this clonotype. The chain recombines TRBV29-1 with TRBJ2-7; D not certain. The V end lost 0 bases, the J end lost 0 bases, and 9 bases lay between the germline ends. Germline V gives CDR1 SQVTM, CDR2 ANQGSEA. The CDR3 loop spans 14 amino acids. Here the CDR3 reads CSVEEDGFSYEQYF. The CDR3 bases are TGCAGCGTTGAAGAGGACGGATTCTCCTACGAGCAGTACTTC.

The table lists this clonotype with a few counts. V gene TRBV5-1 combines with J gene TRBJ2-7; D not certain. V was pared by 2 bases and J by 7 bases, with 10 bases between. The CDR3 runs 12 residues. Germline-derived CDR1 and CDR2 are SGHRS and YFSETQ. CDR3 protein: CASSLDPREQYF. Here the CDR3 DNA reads TGCGCCAGCAGCTTAGACCCCCGGGAGCAGTACTTC.

The table lists this clonotype with a few counts. The CDR3 DNA is TGCGCCAGCAGCTTCATTCCGACAGGCTCTGGAAACACCATATATTTT. Protein sequence: CASSFIPTGSGNTIYF. V usage is TRBV5-1 and J usage is TRBJ1-3, with D maybe TRBD1 (6 bases). Germline CDR1 reads SGHRS; CDR2 reads YFSETQ. This CDR3 has 16 residues. Trimming shortened V by 2 bases and J by 0 bases, and 12 bases separated the two germline ends.

This clonotype was observed at least ten times. The chain employs TRBV28 and TRBJ1-2; a weak D match, TRBD1 (6 bases). This CDR3 comprises 13 residues. Looked up from germline, CDR1 is MDHEN and CDR2 is SYDVKM. The ends were cut back, 3 bases at V and 2 bases at J, with 7 bases in the middle. This CDR3 reads CASSFRGNYGYTF. For the CDR3, the DNA is TGTGCCAGCAGTTTCAGGGGCAACTATGGCTACACCTTC.

The sample holds many counts of this clonotype. Written as DNA, the CDR3 is TGCGCCAGCAGCCAAGGACTAATCACAGATACGCAGTATTTT. Protein sequence: CASSQGLITDTQYF. The chain carries TRBV4-1 and TRBJ2-3, with a possible D match to TRBD2 (5 bases). Germline lookup yields CDR1 MGHRA and CDR2 YSYEKL. The CDR3 consists of 14 residues. Trimming shortened V by 1 base and J by 2 bases, and 7 bases separated the two germline ends.

The chain is built from TRBV10-3 and TRBJ1-1; tentatively, D is TRBD1 (5 bases). V gave up 0 bases and J gave up 3 bases, with 11 bases separating them. The V gene's germline CDR1 is ENHRY and CDR2 SYGVKD. There are 15 residues in the CDR3. The CDR3 sequence is CAISESAGRDTEAFF. The CDR3 coding sequence is TGTGCCATCAGTGAGTCCGCAGGGAGGGACACTGAAGCTTTCTTT.

This clonotype was seen only a few times. The rearrangement joins TRBV9 to TRBJ1-1, with D possibly matching TRBD1 (6 bases). Germline V gene lookup returns CDR1 SGDLS and CDR2 YYNGEE. The CDR3 runs 13 residues. Trimming pared 4 bases from V and 5 bases from J, leaving 12 bases between. Here the CDR3 DNA reads TGTGCCAGCAGCTTACAGGGCTGGACTGAAGCTTTCTTT. This codes for CASSLQGWTEAFF.

This clonotype showed up just a few times. CDR3 residues: CASSLRGPAGEQYV. The CDR3 DNA sequence: TGCGCCAGCAGCTTGAGGGGACCAGCCGGGGAGCAGTACGTC. This chain joins TRBV5-1 and TRBJ2-7, with D perhaps being TRBD1 or TRBD2 (5 bases each). In germline, CDR1 is SGHRS, CDR2 YFSETQ. V was clipped by 1 base and J by 7 bases, with 15 bases between them. The CDR3 spans 14 residues.

Many counts were recorded for this clonotype. This chain joins TRBV5-1 and TRBJ2-2, with a tentative D call TRBD1 (6 bases). The V gene's germline CDR1 is SGHRS and CDR2 YFSETQ. Between the trimmed V and J ends, which lost 4 bases and 5 bases, there was a span of 15 bases. CDR3 length equals 15 residues. CDR3 sequence reads: CASSGRGIGTGELFF. DNA of the CDR3: TGCGCCAGCAGCGGCAGGGGCATAGGGACCGGGGAGCTGTTTTTT.

This clonotype showed up just a few times. The CDR3 sequence: CASSLQSSGGTDTQYF. The CDR3 DNA follows: TGTGCCAGCAGCTTACAGTCTAGCGGGGGCACAGATACGCAGTATTTT. This chain joins TRBV7-2 and TRBJ2-3; 9 nucleotides agree with TRBD2. The germline V gene has CDR1 SGHTA and CDR2 FQGNSA. This CDR3 comprises 16 residues. Unmatched junction bases numbered 4, after V lost 2 bases and J lost 1 base.

This rearrangement joins TRBV11-2 to TRBJ1-4, with 10 bases matching TRBD1. The CDR3 covers 17 residues. V was pared by 1 base and J by 3 bases, with 5 bases of the junction left unmatched. Germline values: CDR1 SGHAT, CDR2 FQNNGV. CDR3 sequence (DNA): TGTGCCAGCAGCTTAGGGTGGGACAGGGGCCCTAATGAAAAACTGTTTTTT. Amino acid sequence: CASSLGWDRGPNEKLFF.

This clonotype was seen only a few times. The rearrangement joins TRBV29-1 to TRBJ2-5; 9 bases map to TRBD1. Germline CDR1 is SQVTM and CDR2 is ANQGSEA. This CDR3 region has 14 residues. After removal of 8 bases from V and 5 bases from J, the junction contained 12 bases not matched to a gene. In DNA, the CDR3 is TGCAGCTACCTCCCGGGACAGGGCGGGGAGACCCAGTACTTC. Amino acids: CSYLPGQGGETQYF.

The chain uses TRBV5-1 and TRBJ2-7; 9 bases align to TRBD1. The CDR3 length is 15 residues. Germline CDR1 reads SGHRS; CDR2 reads YFSETQ. Trimming cost V 3 bases and J 5 bases; bases outside gene matches: 9. The CDR3, as DNA: TGCGCCAGCAGCTGGGGGGACAGGGTAGTGGACGAGCAGTACTTC. Its protein is CASSWGDRVVDEQYF. The whole variable domain, remainder taken from reference TRBV5-1 and TRBJ2-7, is KAGVTQTPRYLIKTRGQQVTLSCSPISGHRSVSWYQQTPGQGLQFLFEYFSETQRNKGNFPGRFSGRQFSNSRSEMNVSTLELGDSALYLCASSWGDRVVDEQYFGPGTRLTVT.

This clonotype was counted between two and nine times. The V call is TRBV7-8, the J call TRBJ2-2, with unresolved D. Germline V gene data show CDR1 as SGHVS and CDR2 as FQNEAQ. The CDR3 spans 15 residues. Trimming pared 5 bases from V and 5 bases from J, leaving 15 bases between. The CDR3 spells CASSLRWQKTGELFF. CDR3 bases: TGTGCCAGCAGCCTTAGGTGGCAGAAGACCGGGGAGCTGTTTTTT.

The table lists this clonotype with a few counts. The chain recombines TRBV6-5 with TRBJ2-1; 7 bases match TRBD1. CDR1 and CDR2 from the germline V gene are MNHEY and SVGAGI. The CDR3 is made up of 15 amino acids. V shed 3 bases and J 2 bases; nucleotides not matched to a gene: 4. The CDR3, as DNA: TGTGCCAGCAGTTATTGGCAGGGGGCCTACAATGAGCAGTTCTTC. Protein sequence: CASSYWQGAYNEQFF.

The V gene is TRBV6-5, the J gene TRBJ1-2; 10 nucleotides line up with TRBD1. The CDR3 is made up of 13 amino acids. V lost 4 bases, J lost 12 bases, and 8 bases stayed unmatched. The germline V gene encodes CDR1 MNHEY and CDR2 SVGAGI. CDR3 in DNA: TGTGCCAGCAGTTTCGGACAGGGGGGCAGGAACACCTTC. Its translation: CASSFGQGGRNTF.

This chain links TRBV5-5 with TRBJ2-3; no definite D call. CDR3 length: 14 amino acids. Trimming took off 3 bases at V and 2 bases at J, with 10 bases between the two ends. Per the germline V gene, CDR1 is SGHKS and CDR2 is YYEKEE (reference sequence). CDR3 region: CASSSLMNTDTQYF. The DNA for the CDR3 is TGTGCCAGCAGCTCACTTATGAACACAGATACGCAGTATTTT.

V and J are TRBV11-2 and TRBJ1-5; 10 nucleotides match TRBD1. CDR1 is SGHAT and CDR2 is FQNNGV in the germline V gene. V shed 5 bases and J 3 bases; nucleotides not matched to a gene: 7. There are 16 residues in the CDR3. The CDR3 DNA reads as TGTGCCAGCAGCCCTGGACAGGGGGTCTACAATCAGCCCCAGCATTTT. Encoded protein: CASSPGQGVYNQPQHF.